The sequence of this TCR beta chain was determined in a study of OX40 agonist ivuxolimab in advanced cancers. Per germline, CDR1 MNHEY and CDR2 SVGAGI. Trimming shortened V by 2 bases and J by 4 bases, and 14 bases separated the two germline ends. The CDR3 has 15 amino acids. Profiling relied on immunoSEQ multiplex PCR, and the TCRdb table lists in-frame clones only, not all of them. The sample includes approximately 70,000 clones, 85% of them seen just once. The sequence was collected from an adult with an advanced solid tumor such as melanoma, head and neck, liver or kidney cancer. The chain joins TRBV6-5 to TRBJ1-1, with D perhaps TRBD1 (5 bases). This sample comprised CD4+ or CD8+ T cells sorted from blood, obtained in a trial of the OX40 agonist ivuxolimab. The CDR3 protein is CASSYRGPAGTEAFF. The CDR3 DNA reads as TGTGCCAGCAGTTACAGGGGCCCAGCGGGCACTGAAGCTTTCTTT.